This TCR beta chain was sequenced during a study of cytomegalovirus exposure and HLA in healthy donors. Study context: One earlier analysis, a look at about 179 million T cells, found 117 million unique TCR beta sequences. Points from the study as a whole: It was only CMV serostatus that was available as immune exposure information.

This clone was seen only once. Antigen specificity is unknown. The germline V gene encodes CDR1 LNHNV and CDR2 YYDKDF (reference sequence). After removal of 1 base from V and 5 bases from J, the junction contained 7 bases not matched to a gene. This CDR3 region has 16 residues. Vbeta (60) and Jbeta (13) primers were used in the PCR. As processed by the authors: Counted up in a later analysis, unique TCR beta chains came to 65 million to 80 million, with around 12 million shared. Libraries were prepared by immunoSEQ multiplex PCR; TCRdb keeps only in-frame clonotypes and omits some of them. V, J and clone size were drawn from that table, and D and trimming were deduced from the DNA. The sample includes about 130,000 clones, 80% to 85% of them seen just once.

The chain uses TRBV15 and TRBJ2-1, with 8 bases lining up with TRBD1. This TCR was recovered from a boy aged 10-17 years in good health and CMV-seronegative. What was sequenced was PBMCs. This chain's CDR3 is CATSRGATGANNEQFF. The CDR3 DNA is TGTGCCACCAGCAGAGGGGCGACAGGGGCCAACAATGAGCAGTTCTTC.